Listed below are T cell receptor beta chains from one sample, sequenced in a study of blood T cell repertoires in COVID-19. Generated by immunoSEQ multiplex PCR, the TCRdb table keeps only in-frame clones and is missing some. The sample includes roughly 73,000 clones, about 88% of them seen just once. Material for sequencing was peripheral blood. The receptors were sampled from a man aged 50 to 59 with acute or convalescent COVID-19. The CDR3 runs from the conserved cysteine through the conserved F or W. A D gene is named only where the DNA matches it firmly. Rows may omit the clone size; those that give it use once, few, many or a size class.

TRBV28,TRBD2,NA,TRBJ2-7,CASSLIAGGEQYF,TGTGCCAGCAGTTTAATAGCGGGTGGGGAGCAGTACTTC
TRBV7-2,NA,NA,TRBJ1-1,CASSLNSQGTVEAFF,TGTGCCAGCAGCTTAAATTCTCAGGGGACCGTTGAAGCTTTCTTT
TRBV11-2,NA,NA,TRBJ1-4,CASSLLSTNEKLFF,TGTGCCAGCAGCTTACTGTCAACTAATGAAAAACTGTTTTTT
TRBV21-1,NA,NA,TRBJ1-6,CASSKGGLGVPWNSPLHF,TGTGCCAGCAGCAAAGGGGGTTTAGGGGTCCCATGGAATTCACCCCTCCACTTT
TRBV7-8,TRBD2,NA,TRBJ2-2,CASSQTGGVTAGELFF,TGTGCCAGCAGCCAGACGGGAGGGGTAACGGCCGGGGAGCTGTTTTTT
TRBV4-2,TRBD2,once,TRBJ2-5,CASSQGSGIETQYF,TGTGCCAGCAGCCAAGGGAGCGGGATTGAGACCCAGTACTTC
TRBV28,TRBD1,NA,TRBJ1-1,CASSSKDRDDEAFF,TGTGCCAGCAGCTCTAAGGACAGGGACGATGAAGCTTTCTTT
TRBV4-2,TRBD2,NA,TRBJ2-1,CASSHDRTSGATEQFF,TGTGCCAGCAGCCACGATAGGACTAGCGGGGCCACTGAGCAGTTCTTC
TRBV18,TRBD1,NA,TRBJ1-2,CASSPPTGQGLYTF,TGTGCCAGCTCACCACCTACGGGACAGGGGCTTTACACCTTC
TRBV29-1,NA,NA,TRBJ2-6,CSVAFQASGANVLTF,TGCAGCGTTGCGTTTCAGGCATCTGGGGCCAACGTCCTGACTTTC
TRBV7-9,TRBD1,NA,TRBJ1-6,CASSARRGTAGSPLHF,TGTGCCAGCAGCGCAAGGAGGGGGACAGCGGGTTCACCCCTCCACTTT